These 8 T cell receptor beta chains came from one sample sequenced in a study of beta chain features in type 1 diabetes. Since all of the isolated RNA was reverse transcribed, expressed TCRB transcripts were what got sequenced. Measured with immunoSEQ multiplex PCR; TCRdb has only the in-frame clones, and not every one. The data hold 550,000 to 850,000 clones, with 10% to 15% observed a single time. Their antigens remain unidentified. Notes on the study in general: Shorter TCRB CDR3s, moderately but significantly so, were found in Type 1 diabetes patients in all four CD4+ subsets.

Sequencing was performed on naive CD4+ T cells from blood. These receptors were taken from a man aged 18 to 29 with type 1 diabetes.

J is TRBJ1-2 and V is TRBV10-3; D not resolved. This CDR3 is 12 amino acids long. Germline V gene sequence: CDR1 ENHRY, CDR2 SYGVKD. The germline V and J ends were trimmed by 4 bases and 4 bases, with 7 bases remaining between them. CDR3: CAISGAVYGYTF. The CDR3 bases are TGTGCCATCAGTGGGGCAGTCTATGGCTACACCTTC.

The CDR3 nucleotides read TGCGCCAGCAGCCAGCAGGGACGGACGAACACTGAAGCTTTCTTT. It is translated as CASSQQGRTNTEAFF. The rearrangement joins TRBV4-1 to TRBJ1-1; D may be TRBD1 (5 bases). Trimming took off 3 bases at V and 1 base at J, with 12 bases between the two ends. The CDR3 runs to 15 residues. The germline V gene has CDR1 MGHRA and CDR2 YSYEKL.

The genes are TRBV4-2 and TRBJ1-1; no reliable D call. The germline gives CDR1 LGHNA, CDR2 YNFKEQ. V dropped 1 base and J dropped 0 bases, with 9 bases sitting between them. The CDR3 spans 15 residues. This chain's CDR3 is CASSQGASMNTEAFF. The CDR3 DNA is TGTGCCAGCAGCCAAGGGGCAAGCATGAACACTGAAGCTTTCTTT.

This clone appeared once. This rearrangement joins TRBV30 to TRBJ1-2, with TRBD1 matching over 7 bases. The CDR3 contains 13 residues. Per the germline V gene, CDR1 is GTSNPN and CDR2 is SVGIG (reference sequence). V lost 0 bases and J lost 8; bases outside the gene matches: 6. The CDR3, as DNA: TGTGCCTGGAGTGTAGGGCAGGGGGAAGGCTACACCTTC. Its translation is CAWSVGQGEGYTF.

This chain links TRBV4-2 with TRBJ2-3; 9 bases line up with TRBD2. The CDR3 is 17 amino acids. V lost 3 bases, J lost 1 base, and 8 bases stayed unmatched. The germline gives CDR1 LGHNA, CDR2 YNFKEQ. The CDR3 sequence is CASSHPGAGGRTDTQYF. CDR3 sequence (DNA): TGTGCCAGCAGCCACCCAGGAGCGGGGGGTCGCACAGATACGCAGTATTTT.

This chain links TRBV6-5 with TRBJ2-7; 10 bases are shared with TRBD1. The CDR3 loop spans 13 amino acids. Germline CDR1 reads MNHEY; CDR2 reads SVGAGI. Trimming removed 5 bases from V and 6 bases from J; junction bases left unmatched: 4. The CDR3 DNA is TGTGCCAGCAGTACCGGGACAGGGGCCGAGCAGTACTTC. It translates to CASSTGTGAEQYF.

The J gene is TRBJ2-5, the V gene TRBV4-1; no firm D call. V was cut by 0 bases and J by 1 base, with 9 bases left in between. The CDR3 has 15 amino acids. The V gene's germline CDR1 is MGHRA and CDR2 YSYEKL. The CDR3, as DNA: TGCGCCAGCAGCCAAGAGGGCACCAGCCAAGAGACCCAGTACTTC. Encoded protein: CASSQEGTSQETQYF.

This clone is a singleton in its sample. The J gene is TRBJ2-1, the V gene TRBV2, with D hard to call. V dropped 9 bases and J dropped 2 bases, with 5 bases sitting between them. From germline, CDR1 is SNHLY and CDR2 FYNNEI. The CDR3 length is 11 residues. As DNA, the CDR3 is TGTGCCAGTCGAACCTACAATGAGCAGTTCTTC. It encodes CASRTYNEQFF.